This T cell receptor beta chain was obtained from a study of T cells in tuberculosis. V shed 0 bases and J shed 9 bases, with 11 bases lying between them. Germline loops: CDR1 SQVTM, CDR2 ANQGSEA. The CDR3 is 12 amino acids. Thawed, overnight-rested PBMC were stained with GMM-loaded CD1B tetramer, viability dye and anti-CD3, then sorted. The CD1B tetramers carried C32 glucose monomycolate purified from Rhodococcus equi. The table came from immunoSEQ multiplex PCR; TCRdb's copy has only in-frame clones and leaves some out. The data show tens of thousands of clones, roughly 93% seen once. The chain is built from TRBV29-1 and TRBJ1-2; D is ambiguous. This receptor was obtained from an adult woman with latent tuberculosis. Sequenced: CD1b-GMM tetramer-negative cells sorted from PBMCs. CDR3: CSVEDSGWSYTF. CDR3 coding DNA: TGCAGCGTTGAAGATTCCGGGTGGAGCTACACCTTC. Supplemented by reference TRBV29-1 and TRBJ1-2, the full variable domain reads SAVISQKPSRDICQRGTSLTIQCQVDSQVTMMFWYRQQPGQSLTLIATANQGSEATYESGFVIDKFPISRPNLTFSTLTVSNMSPEDSSIYLCSVEDSGWSYTFGSGTRLTVV.